These 20 T cell receptor beta chains came from one sample sequenced in a study of T cells after yellow fever vaccination. TCRdb re-called the 5' RACE reads with MiXCR, one entry per CDR3 protein. The top ten clones hold roughly a sixth of a sample with 250,000 to 350,000 distinct CDR3 sequences, 6.8% of them seen once. Source: PBMCs, taken approximately 47 days after the first yellow fever vaccination. These receptors came from a man between 18 and 35 years old who received the YFV17D yellow fever vaccine.

This clonotype was seen a handful of times. The chain links TRBV6-5 to TRBJ1-6; D is ambiguous. V was trimmed by 0 bases and J by 9 bases, leaving 12 bases between them. The CDR3 sequence is 15 residues long. Germline V CDR1 and CDR2: MNHEY, SVGAGI. The CDR3 DNA follows: TGTGCCAGCAGTTACTCGAGCCAGTTAGGTTCACCCCTCCACTTT. Translating gives CASSYSSQLGSPLHF.

The V gene is TRBV29-1, the J gene TRBJ2-2; D not certain. The CDR3 is 11 residues long. The V gene lost 4 bases and the J gene lost 5 bases, with 5 bases spanning the gap. CDR1 is SQVTM and CDR2 is ANQGSEA in the germline V gene. CDR3 DNA sequence: TGCAGCGTTGGCAGGACCGGGGAGCTGTTTTTT. Translation gives CSVGRTGELFF.

This clonotype appeared many times. The rearrangement links TRBV9 to TRBJ2-2; D call uncertain. CDR3 length: 12 amino acids. The V gene lost 1 base and the J gene lost 6 bases, with 4 bases spanning the gap. Germline V gene lookup returns CDR1 SGDLS and CDR2 YYNGEE. CDR3 residues: CASSVWAGELFF. The CDR3 bases are TGTGCCAGCAGCGTATGGGCCGGGGAGCTGTTTTTT.

The rearrangement joins TRBV5-1 to TRBJ2-7; 7 bases line up with TRBD1. The V gene's germline CDR1 is SGHRS and CDR2 YFSETQ. Trimming took 3 bases from V and 4 from J; bases not matched to a gene: 13. This CDR3 comprises 16 residues. For the CDR3, the DNA is TGCGCCAGCAGCTACACCCCCGGACAGGTGAGGTACGAGCAGTACTTC. Amino acid sequence: CASSYTPGQVRYEQYF.

The table lists this clonotype with many counts. The chain joins TRBV28 to TRBJ2-7; 11 bases map to TRBD1. Germline V gives CDR1 MDHEN, CDR2 SYDVKM. The CDR3 consists of 15 residues. J gave up 9 bases and V 3 bases, and 10 bases lay outside the gene matches. The CDR3 nucleotides read TGTGCCAGCAGTTTTCAATCCTGGGACAGGGGGTTGCAGTACGTC. As protein: CASSFQSWDRGLQYV.

This clonotype turned up a few times. V gene TRBV12-3 or TRBV12-4 combines with J gene TRBJ1-2; no firm D call. V lost 1 base, J lost 3 bases, and 12 bases lay in between. There are 15 residues in the CDR3. CDR3 in amino acids: CASSLGHLLDYGYTF. The DNA for the CDR3 is TGTGCCAGCAGTTTAGGGCACCTTCTAGACTATGGCTACACCTTC.

This clonotype was counted a few times. V is TRBV24-1 and J is TRBJ2-5; D gene unclear. The CDR3 extends over 11 amino acids. CDR1 KGHDR and CDR2 SFDVKD come from the germline V gene. V lost 3 bases, J lost 7 bases, and 5 bases lay in between. The CDR3 nucleotides read TGTGCCACCAGTGATCTGGGGACCCAGTACTTC. This translates into CATSDLGTQYF.

This clonotype was seen at least ten times. V and J are TRBV5-6 and TRBJ2-5, with 9 nucleotides matching TRBD2. Unmatched junction bases numbered 5, after V lost 0 bases and J lost 5 bases. CDR3 length: 15 residues. Germline CDR1 and CDR2: SGHDT and YYEEEE. The CDR3 DNA reads TGTGCCAGCAGCTTGGTGGCGGGGGGGCGGGAGACCCAGTACTTC. Its translation is CASSLVAGGRETQYF.

In this sample, this clonotype turned up many times. CDR3 DNA: TGTGCCAGCAGCCACGACGGGACCGGGCGGGAAAAACTGTTTTTT. Translating it yields CASSHDGTGREKLFF. The chain couples TRBV7-9 to TRBJ1-4; perhaps TRBD1 as D (5 bases). The V end was cut by 5 bases, the J end by 8 bases, with 18 bases between. Looked up from germline, CDR1 is SEHNR and CDR2 is FQNEAQ (reference sequence). The CDR3 totals 15 residues.

The chain is built from TRBV25-1 and TRBJ1-2, with D possibly TRBD1 on 5 matching bases. Germline loops: CDR1 MGHDK, CDR2 SYGVNS. This CDR3 spans 14 amino acids. The germline V and J ends were trimmed by 3 bases and 7 bases, with 15 bases remaining between them. CDR3 in DNA: TGTGCCAGCAGTGATCCCGGGGCCCACGCTGGCTACACCTTC. Its protein product is CASSDPGAHAGYTF.

Only a few counts were recorded for this clonotype. The chain links TRBV27 to TRBJ1-2, with a possible D match to TRBD1 (6 bases). The CDR3 sequence is 15 residues long. V was cut by 2 bases and J by 3 bases, with 13 bases left in between. Germline V CDR1 and CDR2: MNHEY, SMNVEV (reference sequence). CDR3 nucleotide sequence: TGTGCCAGCAGTTTAGGAATCAGGGGCGACTATGGCTACACCTTC. Translation: CASSLGIRGDYGYTF.

This clonotype was seen many times. V usage is TRBV5-1 and J usage is TRBJ2-1, with 11 bases fitting TRBD2. The CDR3 runs to 13 residues. Germline V CDR1 and CDR2: SGHRS, YFSETQ. V was clipped by 5 bases and J by 8 bases; unmatched bases: 3. Here the CDR3 reads CASRPGLADEQFF. DNA of the CDR3: TGCGCCAGCAGACCGGGACTAGCGGATGAGCAGTTCTTC. The variable domain in full, with the rest retrieved from reference TRBV5-1 and TRBJ2-1, is KAGVTQTPRYLIKTRGQQVTLSCSPISGHRSVSWYQQTPGQGLQFLFEYFSETQRNKGNFPGRFSGRQFSNSRSEMNVSTLELGDSALYLCASRPGLADEQFFGPGTRLTVL.

This sequence joins TRBV27 and TRBJ2-7, with 7 positions matching TRBD1. Germline assignment: CDR1 MNHEY and CDR2 SMNVEV (reference sequence). This CDR3 spans 14 amino acids. Losses at the gene ends were 6 bases for V and 2 bases for J; bases not matched to a gene: 7. CDR3 sequence (DNA): TGTGCCAGCAGCATAAAAGGGGGCCCCTACGAGCAGTACTTC. Residues: CASSIKGGPYEQYF.

This clonotype appeared a few times. V gene TRBV6-1 combines with J gene TRBJ2-7; weak D call: TRBD1 (6 bases). This CDR3 spans 14 amino acids. V was pared by 5 bases and J by 7 bases, with 18 bases between. Germline V lookup: CDR1 MNHNS, CDR2 SASEGT. CDR3 sequence: CASSPGTFSSEQYF. The CDR3 DNA reads as TGTGCCAGCAGTCCAGGGACATTCTCCTCTGAGCAGTACTTC.

This clonotype was counted at least ten times. This chain connects TRBV20-1 to TRBJ2-1; 12 bases are shared with TRBD2. CDR1 is DFQATT and CDR2 is SNEGSKA in the germline V gene (reference sequence). The CDR3 is 18 amino acids. V dropped 5 bases and J dropped 5; count of bases not matched to a gene: 16. The CDR3 here is CSARPRASGGALDNEQFF. CDR3 sequence (DNA): TGCAGTGCTCGCCCTAGGGCTAGCGGGGGGGCCCTAGACAATGAGCAGTTCTTC.

The chain links TRBV6-4 to TRBJ2-1; D possibly matches TRBD1 or TRBD2 (6 bases each). This CDR3 comprises 16 residues. With 7 bases removed from V and 0 bases from J, the gap between germline ends came to 16 bases. Germline CDR1 MRHNA, CDR2 SNTAGT. CDR3 in amino acids: CASNPEGGSSYNEQFF. For the CDR3, the DNA is TGTGCCAGCAACCCTGAGGGGGGAAGCTCCTACAATGAGCAGTTCTTC.

This clonotype was counted many times. The chain combines TRBV6-5 with TRBJ2-5; 7 nucleotides line up with TRBD2. Germline-derived CDR1 and CDR2 are MNHEY and SVGAGI. The CDR3 sequence is 15 residues long. The V and J ends lost 0 bases and 5 bases, in that order; junction bases with no gene match: 6. The CDR3 loop is CASSYSGGSGETQYF. The CDR3 coding sequence is TGTGCCAGCAGTTACTCGGGGGGGTCGGGGGAGACCCAGTACTTC.

The rearrangement uses TRBV7-2 and TRBJ1-2; tentatively, D is TRBD1 (6 bases). CDR1 and CDR2 (germline): SGHTA, FQGNSA. Trimming took off 1 base at V and 4 bases at J, with 13 bases between the two ends. The CDR3 is made up of 15 amino acids. The CDR3 DNA follows: TGTGCCAGCAGCTTAGGGGACATAACTTTCTATGGCTACACCTTC. It translates to CASSLGDITFYGYTF.

As regards this clonotype: A read error may produce the germline difference seen at one junction end. The V gene is TRBV6-1, the J gene TRBJ1-1, with no clear D. CDR1 MNHNS and CDR2 SASEGT come from the germline V gene. The CDR3 loop spans 14 amino acids. The CDR3 reads CASRRLSAPTEAFF. CDR3 DNA: TGTGCCAGCAGACGACTCTCCGCCCCGACTGAGGCTTTCTTT.

The chain recombines TRBV7-9 with TRBJ1-1; D gene uncertain. Germline assignment: CDR1 SEHNR and CDR2 FQNEAQ (reference sequence). The CDR3 is 12 amino acids. The ends were cut back, 2 bases at V and 11 bases at J, with 12 bases in the middle. The CDR3 loop reads CASSLSGRSAFF. CDR3 DNA sequence: TGTGCCAGCAGCTTAAGCGGCCGGTCGGCTTTCTTT.